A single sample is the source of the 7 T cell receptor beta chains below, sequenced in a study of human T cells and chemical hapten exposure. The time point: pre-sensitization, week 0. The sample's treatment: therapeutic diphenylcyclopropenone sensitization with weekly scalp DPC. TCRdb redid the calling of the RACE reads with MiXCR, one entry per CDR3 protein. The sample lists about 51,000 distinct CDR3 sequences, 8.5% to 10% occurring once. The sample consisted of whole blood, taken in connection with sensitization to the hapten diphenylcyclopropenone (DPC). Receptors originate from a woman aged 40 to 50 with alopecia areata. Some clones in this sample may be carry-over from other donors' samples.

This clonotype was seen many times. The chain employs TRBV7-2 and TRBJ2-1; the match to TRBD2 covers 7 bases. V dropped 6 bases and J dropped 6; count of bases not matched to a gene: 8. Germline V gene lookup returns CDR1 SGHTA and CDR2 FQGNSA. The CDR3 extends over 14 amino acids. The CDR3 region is CASSRRGTFNEQFF. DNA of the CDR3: TGTGCCAGCAGTCGGCGGGGGACCTTCAATGAGCAGTTCTTC.

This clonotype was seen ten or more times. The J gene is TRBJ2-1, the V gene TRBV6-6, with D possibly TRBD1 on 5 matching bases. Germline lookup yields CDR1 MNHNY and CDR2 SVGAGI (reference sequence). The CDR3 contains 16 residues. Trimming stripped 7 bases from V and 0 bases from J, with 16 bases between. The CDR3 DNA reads TGTGCCAGCACTGATTGGGGCGGTAGCTCCTACAATGAGCAGTTCTTC. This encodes CASTDWGGSSYNEQFF.

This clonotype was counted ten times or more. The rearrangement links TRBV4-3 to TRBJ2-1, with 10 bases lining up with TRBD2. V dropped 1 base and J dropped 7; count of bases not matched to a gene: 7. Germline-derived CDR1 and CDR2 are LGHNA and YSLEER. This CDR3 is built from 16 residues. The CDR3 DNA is TGCGCCAGCAGCCAAGTAATTAGCGGGGGGTCAAATGAGCAGTTCTTC. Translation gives CASSQVISGGSNEQFF.

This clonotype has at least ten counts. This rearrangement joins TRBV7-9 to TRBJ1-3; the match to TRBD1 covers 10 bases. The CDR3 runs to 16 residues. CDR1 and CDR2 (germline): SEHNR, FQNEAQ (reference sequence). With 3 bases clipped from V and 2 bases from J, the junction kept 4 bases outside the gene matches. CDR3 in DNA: TGTGCCAGCAGCTTGTTAGGGACAGGGGCTGGAAACACCATATATTTT. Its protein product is CASSLLGTGAGNTIYF.

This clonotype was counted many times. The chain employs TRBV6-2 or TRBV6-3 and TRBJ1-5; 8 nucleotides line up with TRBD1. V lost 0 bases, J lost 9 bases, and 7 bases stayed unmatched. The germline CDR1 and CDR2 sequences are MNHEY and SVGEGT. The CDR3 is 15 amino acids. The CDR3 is CASSYSVRGRGPQHF. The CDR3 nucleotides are TGTGCCAGCAGTTACTCGGTCAGGGGGCGCGGGCCCCAGCATTTT.

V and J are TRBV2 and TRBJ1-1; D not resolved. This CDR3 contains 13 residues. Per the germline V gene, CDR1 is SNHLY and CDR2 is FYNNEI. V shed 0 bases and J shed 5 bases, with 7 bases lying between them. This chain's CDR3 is CASSEAVGTEAFF. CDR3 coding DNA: TGTGCCAGCAGTGAAGCAGTAGGGACTGAAGCTTTCTTT.

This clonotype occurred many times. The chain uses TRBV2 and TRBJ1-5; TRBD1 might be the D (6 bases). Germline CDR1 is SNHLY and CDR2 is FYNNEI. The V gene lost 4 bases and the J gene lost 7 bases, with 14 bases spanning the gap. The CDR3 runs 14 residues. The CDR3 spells CASSADSQGQPQHF. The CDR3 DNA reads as TGTGCCAGCAGTGCGGACAGCCAGGGCCAGCCCCAGCATTTT.